These T cell receptor beta chains were read from a single sample in a study of cytomegalovirus exposure and HLA in healthy donors. Sequencing used immunoSEQ multiplex PCR; TCRdb keeps in-frame clones, though not all of them. The sample comprises around 84,000 clones, less than 85% of which are singletons, and around 15% rests with the top ten. Sequencing used PBMCs. The receptors stem from a human donor in good health. Each CDR3 is given with its conserved first and last residue. The D gene is left open where the match is weak.

D | J | V | CDR3
NA | TRBJ2-3 | TRBV5-4 | CASSRDKVTDTQYF
TRBD1 | TRBJ2-7 | TRBV13 | CASSRGGQPTYEQYF
NA | TRBJ2-7 | TRBV27 | CASSLGGRDEQYF
NA | TRBJ2-5 | TRBV30 | CAWSVTAQETQYF
TRBD1 | TRBJ1-5 | TRBV27 | CASSATGGPYNQPQHF
NA | TRBJ2-5 | TRBV20-1 | CSASMETQYF
NA | TRBJ2-2 | TRBV5-1 | CASTPNGQPTGELFF
TRBD2 | TRBJ2-5 | TRBV5-6 | CASSLIAGGRETQYF
TRBD2 | TRBJ2-2 | TRBV7-2 | CASSLASSGGLGGELFF
NA | TRBJ2-1 | TRBV9 | CASSEGGDEQFF
TRBD2 | TRBJ2-5 | TRBV5-1 | CASSLRTREETQYF
TRBD2 | TRBJ2-5 | TRBV27 | CASSLLRTSGGAWETQYF
NA | TRBJ1-5 | TRBV4-1 | CAAGLTSNQPQHF
TRBD2 | TRBJ2-2 | TRBV18 | CASSPLAGVTTGELFF
NA | TRBJ2-1 | TRBV6-6 | CASTAGANNEQFF
NA | TRBJ1-1 | TRBV9 | CASSVDGAMNTEAFF
NA | TRBJ2-5 | TRBV25-1 | CASSDWTPGETQYF
NA | TRBJ2-1 | TRBV10-2 | CASSPRGAIIYNEQFF
NA | TRBJ1-4 | TRBV6-5 | CASSRGGRNEKLFF
NA | TRBJ2-7 | TRBV11-2 | CASSDDSAYEQYF
TRBD1 | TRBJ1-6 | TRBV6-5 | CASSYSGTGNSPLHF
NA | TRBJ2-7 | TRBV5-5 | CASSLSQGYEQYF
NA | TRBJ1-6 | TRBV19 | CASRMGGARSYNSPLHF
NA | TRBJ2-3 | TRBV10-3 | CAISDPLSTDTQYF
TRBD1 | TRBJ1-5 | TRBV19 | CASSPRTGGYQPQHF
NA | TRBJ2-7 | TRBV6-6 | CASNPGQLYEQYF
NA | TRBJ1-6 | TRBV19 | CASSISGTDSPLHF
NA | TRBJ1-2 | TRBV7-9 | CASSHILTNYGYTF
TRBD1 | TRBJ2-5 | TRBV7-2 | CASSHRDRVKETQYF
NA | NA | TRBV5-8 | CASSLVGDTIYEQYF
TRBD2 | TRBJ2-1 | TRBV10-3 | CAISGASGGGFF
TRBD1 | TRBJ1-4 | TRBV6-1 | CAGGTGPRGEKLFF
TRBD2 | TRBJ2-1 | TRBV29-1 | CSASGGPYNEQFF
NA | TRBJ1-2 | TRBV7-2 | CASRPGAGRLNYGYTF